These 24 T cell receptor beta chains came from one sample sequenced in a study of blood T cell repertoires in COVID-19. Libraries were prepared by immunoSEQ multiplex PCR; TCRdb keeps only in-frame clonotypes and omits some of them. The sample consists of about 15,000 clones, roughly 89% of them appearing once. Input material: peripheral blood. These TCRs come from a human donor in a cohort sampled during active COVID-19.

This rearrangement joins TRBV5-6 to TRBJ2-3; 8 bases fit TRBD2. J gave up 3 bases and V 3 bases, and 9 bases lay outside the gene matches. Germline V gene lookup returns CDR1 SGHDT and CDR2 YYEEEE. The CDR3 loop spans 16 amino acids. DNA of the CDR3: TGTGCCAGCAGCTCCAGCGGGAGAATTGGGACAGATACGCAGTATTTT. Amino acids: CASSSSGRIGTDTQYF.

As DNA, the CDR3 is TGTGCCAGCAGTAACGGACAGACATACGCTTTCTTT. The encoded protein is CASSNGQTYAFF. The chain carries TRBV6-5 and TRBJ1-1, with D possibly being TRBD1 (6 bases). The CDR3 length is 12 residues. Germline CDR1 reads MNHEY; CDR2 reads SVGAGI. V was clipped by 5 bases and J by 11 bases, with 15 bases between them.

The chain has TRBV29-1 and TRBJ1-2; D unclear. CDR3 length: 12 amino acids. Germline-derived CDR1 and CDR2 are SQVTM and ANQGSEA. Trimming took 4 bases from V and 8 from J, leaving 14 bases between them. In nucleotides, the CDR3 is TGCAGCGTTGCGCCGTCAACTTCGGGCTACACCTTC. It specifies CSVAPSTSGYTF.

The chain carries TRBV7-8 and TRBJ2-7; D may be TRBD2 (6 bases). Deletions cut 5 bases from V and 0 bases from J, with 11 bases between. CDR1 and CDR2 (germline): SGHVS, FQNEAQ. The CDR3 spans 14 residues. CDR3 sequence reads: CASSRTGSSYEQYF. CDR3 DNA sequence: TGTGCCAGCAGCAGAACCGGGAGCTCCTACGAGCAGTACTTC.

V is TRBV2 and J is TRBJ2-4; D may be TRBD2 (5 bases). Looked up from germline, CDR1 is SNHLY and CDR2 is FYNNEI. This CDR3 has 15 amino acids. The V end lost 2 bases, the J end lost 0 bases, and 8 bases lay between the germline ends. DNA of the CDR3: TGTGCCAGCAGTGAAATAGGACTAGCCAAAAACATTCAGTACTTC. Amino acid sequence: CASSEIGLAKNIQYF.

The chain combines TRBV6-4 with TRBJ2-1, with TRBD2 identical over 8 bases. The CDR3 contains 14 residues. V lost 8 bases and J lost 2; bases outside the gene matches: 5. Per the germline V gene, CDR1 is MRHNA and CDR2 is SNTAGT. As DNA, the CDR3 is TGTGCCAGCGGGGCGGGAGGAGCCTACAATGAGCAGTTCTTC. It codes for CASGAGGAYNEQFF.

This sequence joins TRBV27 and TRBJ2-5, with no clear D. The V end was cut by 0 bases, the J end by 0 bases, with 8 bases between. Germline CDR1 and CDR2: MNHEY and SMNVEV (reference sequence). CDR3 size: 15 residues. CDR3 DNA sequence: TGTGCCAGCAGTTTATCGTTTGCGTACCAAGAGACCCAGTACTTC. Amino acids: CASSLSFAYQETQYF.

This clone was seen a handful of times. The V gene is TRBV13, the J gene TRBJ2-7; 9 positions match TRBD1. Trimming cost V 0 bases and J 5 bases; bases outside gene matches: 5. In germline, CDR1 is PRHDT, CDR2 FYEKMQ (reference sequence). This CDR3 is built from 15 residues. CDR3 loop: CASSLGTGGQNEQYF. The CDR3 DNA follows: TGTGCCAGCAGCTTAGGCACAGGGGGCCAAAACGAGCAGTACTTC.

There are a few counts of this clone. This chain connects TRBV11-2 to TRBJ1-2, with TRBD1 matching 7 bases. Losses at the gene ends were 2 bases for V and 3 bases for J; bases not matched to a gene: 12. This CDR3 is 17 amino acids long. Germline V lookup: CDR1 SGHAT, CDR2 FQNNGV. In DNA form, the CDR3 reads TGTGCCAGCAGCTTAACCACTAGAGGGGGCGAGGACTATGGCTACACCTTC. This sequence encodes CASSLTTRGGEDYGYTF.

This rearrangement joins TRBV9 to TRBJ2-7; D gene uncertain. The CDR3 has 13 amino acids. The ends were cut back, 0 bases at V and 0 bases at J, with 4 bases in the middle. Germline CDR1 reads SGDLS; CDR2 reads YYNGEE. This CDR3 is CASSVDGSYEQYF. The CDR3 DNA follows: TGTGCCAGCAGCGTAGACGGCTCCTACGAGCAGTACTTC.

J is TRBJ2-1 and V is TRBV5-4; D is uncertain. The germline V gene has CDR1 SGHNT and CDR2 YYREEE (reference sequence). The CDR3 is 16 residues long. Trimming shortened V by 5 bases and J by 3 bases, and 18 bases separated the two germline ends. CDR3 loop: CASSTTLTADYNEQFF. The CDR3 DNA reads TGTGCCAGCAGTACGACTTTGACGGCAGACTACAATGAGCAGTTCTTC.

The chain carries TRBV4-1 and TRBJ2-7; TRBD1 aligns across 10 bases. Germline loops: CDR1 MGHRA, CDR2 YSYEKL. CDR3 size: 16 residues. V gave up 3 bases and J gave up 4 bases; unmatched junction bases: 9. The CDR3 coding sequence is TGCGCCAGCAGCCAGGTGACAGGGGGCCCTATATACGAGCAGTACTTC. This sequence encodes CASSQVTGGPIYEQYF.

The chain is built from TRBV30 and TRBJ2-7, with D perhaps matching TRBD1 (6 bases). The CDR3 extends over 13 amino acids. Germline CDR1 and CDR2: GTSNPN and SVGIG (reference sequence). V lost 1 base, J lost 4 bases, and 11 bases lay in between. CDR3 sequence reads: CAWSAQGPYEQYF. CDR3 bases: TGTGCCTGGAGTGCACAGGGCCCATACGAGCAGTACTTC.

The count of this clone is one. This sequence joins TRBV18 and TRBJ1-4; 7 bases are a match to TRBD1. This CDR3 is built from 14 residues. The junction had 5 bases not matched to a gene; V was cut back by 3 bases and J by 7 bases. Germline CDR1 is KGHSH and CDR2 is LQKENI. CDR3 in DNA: TGTGCCAGCTCACCGGACAGGAGGGGTGAAAAACTGTTTTTT. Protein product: CASSPDRRGEKLFF.

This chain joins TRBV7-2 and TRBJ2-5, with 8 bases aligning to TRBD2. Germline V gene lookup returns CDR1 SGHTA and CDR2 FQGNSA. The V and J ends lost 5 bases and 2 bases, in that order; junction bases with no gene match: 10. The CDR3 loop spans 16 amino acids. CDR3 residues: CASSPLGAGAQETQYF. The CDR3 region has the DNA TGTGCCAGCAGCCCCTTGGGAGCGGGAGCTCAAGAGACCCAGTACTTC. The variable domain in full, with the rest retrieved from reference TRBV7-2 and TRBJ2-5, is GAGVSQSPSNKVTEKGKDVELRCDPISGHTALYWYRQSLGQGLEFLIYFQGNSAPDKSGLPSDRFSAERTGGSVSTLTIQRTQQEDSAVYLCASSPLGAGAQETQYFGPGTRLLVL.

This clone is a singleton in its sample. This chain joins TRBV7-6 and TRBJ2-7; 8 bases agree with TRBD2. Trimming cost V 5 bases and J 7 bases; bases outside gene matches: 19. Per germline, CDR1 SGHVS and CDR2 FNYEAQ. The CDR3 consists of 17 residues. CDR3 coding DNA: TGTGCCAGCAGCCCCGGGGGAACGGGAGGGGCCGGGGTGGAGCAGTACTTC. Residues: CASSPGGTGGAGVEQYF.

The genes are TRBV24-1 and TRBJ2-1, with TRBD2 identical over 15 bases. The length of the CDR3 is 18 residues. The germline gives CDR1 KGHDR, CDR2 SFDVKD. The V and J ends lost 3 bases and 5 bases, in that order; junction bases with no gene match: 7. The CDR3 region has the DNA TGTGCCACCAGTGATGGTGGACTAGCGGGAGGGCCCCACAATGAGCAGTTCTTC. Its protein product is CATSDGGLAGGPHNEQFF.

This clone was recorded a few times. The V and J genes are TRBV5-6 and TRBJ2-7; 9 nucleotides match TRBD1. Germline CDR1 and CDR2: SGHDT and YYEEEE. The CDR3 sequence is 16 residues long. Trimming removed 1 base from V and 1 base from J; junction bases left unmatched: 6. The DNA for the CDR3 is TGTGCCAGCAGCTTGATTCCCGGACAGGGGTCCTACGAGCAGTACTTC. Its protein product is CASSLIPGQGSYEQYF.

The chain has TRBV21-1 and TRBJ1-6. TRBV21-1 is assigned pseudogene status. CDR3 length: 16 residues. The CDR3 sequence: CASSPGKGGRNSPLHF. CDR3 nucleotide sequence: TGTGCCAGCAGCCCCGGGAAGGGTGGAAGGAATTCACCCCTCCACTTT.

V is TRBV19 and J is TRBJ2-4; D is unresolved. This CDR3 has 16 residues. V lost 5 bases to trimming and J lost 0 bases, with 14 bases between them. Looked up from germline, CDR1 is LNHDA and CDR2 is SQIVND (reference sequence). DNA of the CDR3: TGTGCCAGTAGTCCAAACAGCCCTGGAGCCAAAAACATTCAGTACTTC. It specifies CASSPNSPGAKNIQYF.

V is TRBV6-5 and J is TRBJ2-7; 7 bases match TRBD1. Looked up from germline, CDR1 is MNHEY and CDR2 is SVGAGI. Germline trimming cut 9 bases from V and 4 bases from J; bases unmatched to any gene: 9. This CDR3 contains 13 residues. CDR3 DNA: TGTGCCAGTCACAGGGGAAATCCATACGAGCAGTACTTC. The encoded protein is CASHRGNPYEQYF.

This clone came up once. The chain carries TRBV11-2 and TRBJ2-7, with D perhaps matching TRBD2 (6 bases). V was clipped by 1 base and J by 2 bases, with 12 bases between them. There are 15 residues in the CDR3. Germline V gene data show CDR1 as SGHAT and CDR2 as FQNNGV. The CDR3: CASSLGSAGPYEQYF. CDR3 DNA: TGTGCCAGCAGCTTAGGGTCGGCGGGGCCCTACGAGCAGTACTTC.

The CDR3: CASSSDDRVGYEQYF. The CDR3 DNA reads TGTGCCAGCAGCTCGGACGACAGGGTCGGATACGAGCAGTACTTC. The rearrangement uses TRBV5-5 and TRBJ2-7; 7 nucleotides line up with TRBD1. Germline CDR1 SGHKS, CDR2 YYEKEE (reference sequence). The V segment lost 3 bases and the J segment 4 bases; nucleotides outside the gene matches: 10. This CDR3 is 15 amino acids long.

The CDR3 protein is CASSEPPSSEQFF. The DNA for the CDR3 is TGTGCCAGCAGTGAACCTCCTTCGTCTGAGCAGTTCTTC. The V and J genes are TRBV2 and TRBJ2-1, with D hard to call. The V end was cut by 2 bases, the J end by 9 bases, with 11 bases between. The CDR3 sequence is 13 residues long. Germline lookup yields CDR1 SNHLY and CDR2 FYNNEI.